These 7 T cell receptor beta chains share one sample of origin, sequenced in a study of cytomegalovirus exposure and HLA in healthy donors. The repertoire was sequenced with immunoSEQ multiplex PCR; TCRdb's copy has only in-frame clones and lacks some. The data show 80,000 to 100,000 clones, 87% seen once. The sequencing sample was made of PBMCs. The receptors originated from a woman in her 30s in good health and CMV-seronegative.

This rearrangement joins TRBV18 to TRBJ1-2; D perhaps matches TRBD1 (6 bases). With 0 bases removed from V and 7 bases from J, the gap between germline ends came to 15 bases. Germline V CDR1 and CDR2: KGHSH, LQKENI. This CDR3 has 15 residues. DNA for the CDR3: TGTGCCAGCTCACCACCGGCAGGGGAGCTCGGTGGCTACACCTTC. It specifies CASSPPAGELGGYTF.

The chain uses TRBV2 and TRBJ2-1, with no clear D. Per germline, CDR1 SNHLY and CDR2 FYNNEI. V was pared by 4 bases and J by 6 bases, with 10 bases between. The CDR3 totals 13 residues. The CDR3 here is CASSGGGINEQFF. CDR3 in DNA: TGTGCCAGCAGTGGAGGCGGAATCAATGAGCAGTTCTTC.

V gene TRBV6-5 combines with J gene TRBJ1-1, with D possibly being TRBD1 (6 bases). The V end lost 6 bases, the J end lost 11 bases, and 19 bases lay between the germline ends. This CDR3 has 13 residues. In germline, CDR1 is MNHEY, CDR2 SVGAGI. CDR3 sequence reads: CASRGVLGAPAFF. CDR3 bases: TGTGCCAGCAGGGGTGTCCTGGGGGCGCCGGCTTTCTTT.

The table lists this clone with a count of one. CDR3 region: CASSPGAPPNTEAFF. CDR3 sequence (DNA): TGTGCCAGCAGCCCAGGGGCCCCGCCGAACACTGAAGCTTTCTTT. The V and J genes are TRBV28 and TRBJ1-1; TRBD1 is a possible D gene (6 bases). Germline V lookup: CDR1 MDHEN, CDR2 SYDVKM. The CDR3 extends over 15 amino acids. V was clipped by 6 bases and J by 1 base, with 15 bases between them.

For the CDR3, the DNA is TGCAGCGTTGAACGACAGAACGAGCAGTACTTC. Amino acid sequence: CSVERQNEQYF. The rearrangement uses TRBV29-1 and TRBJ2-7, with a tentative D call TRBD1 (5 bases). CDR3 size: 11 residues. Germline V gene sequence: CDR1 SQVTM, CDR2 ANQGSEA. The V and J ends lost 2 bases and 5 bases respectively, with 7 bases between them.

The chain couples TRBV20-1 to TRBJ1-1; tentative D call: TRBD1 (6 bases). Germline assignment: CDR1 DFQATT and CDR2 SNEGSKA (reference sequence). The CDR3 extends over 11 amino acids. Deletions cut 5 bases from V and 7 bases from J, with 11 bases between. The DNA of the CDR3 is TGCAGTGCTTACGAGGACAGTGAAGCTTTCTTT. Translated: CSAYEDSEAFF.

The V and J genes are TRBV27 and TRBJ2-7; a possible D gene is TRBD1 (6 bases). Germline loops: CDR1 MNHEY, CDR2 SMNVEV (reference sequence). This CDR3 region has 12 residues. V shed 5 bases and J shed 3 bases, with 8 bases lying between them. CDR3 bases: TGTGCCAGCAGTACCAGGGGCTACGAGCAGTACTTC. This codes for CASSTRGYEQYF.